This T cell receptor (beta chain) was sequenced in a study of blood T cell repertoires in COVID-19. Study-wide background: Spain, Italy and the United States supplied samples that represented acute and convalescent COVID-19.

Trimming at V came to 3 bases and at J to 5 bases, leaving 8 bases not matched to a gene. The CDR3 spans 15 residues. Germline V gene lookup returns CDR1 MNHEY and CDR2 SVGAGI. As handled by the study authors: Researchers report that nucleated cell counts were estimated from reference gene primer amplification. Using immunoSEQ multiplex PCR, the repertoire was profiled, and TCRdb retains in-frame clones only, with some absent. V, J and clone size were drawn from that table, and D and trimming were deduced from the DNA. The sample holds 25,000 to 35,000 clones; 85% are singletons and the top ten take about 6.4%.

This receptor was obtained from a man aged 55-75 years with active COVID-19. The V and J genes are TRBV6-5 and TRBJ2-5, with 8 bases aligning to TRBD2. Sequenced material: peripheral blood. CDR3 region: CASSYQAGVSETQYF. CDR3 DNA: TGTGCCAGCAGTTATCAAGCGGGAGTGAGTGAGACCCAGTACTTC.